These 29 T cell receptor beta chains originate from one sample sequenced in a study of CD8+ T cells in alopecia areata. RNA extraction was followed by reverse transcription into cDNA, which acted as the sequencing template. The repertoire was sequenced with immunoSEQ multiplex PCR; TCRdb's copy has only in-frame clones and lacks some. The table has hundreds of thousands of clones, around 62% seen once. The sequencing here drew on CD4+ T cells sorted from blood, taken at week 0. Receptors originate from a human donor with alopecia areata.

The rearrangement links TRBV29-1 to TRBJ1-4; D perhaps matches TRBD1 (6 bases). The CDR3 contains 14 residues. V was cut by 1 base and J by 5 bases, with 11 bases left in between. The germline V gene encodes CDR1 SQVTM and CDR2 ANQGSEA. CDR3 DNA sequence: TGCAGCGTTGAAGTGCGACAGGCGAATGAAAAACTGTTTTTT. Its translation: CSVEVRQANEKLFF.

J is TRBJ2-5 and V is TRBV5-6; 8 bases agree with TRBD2. The CDR3 spans 16 residues. J gave up 7 bases and V 3 bases, and 14 bases lay outside the gene matches. CDR1 is SGHDT and CDR2 is YYEEEE in the germline V gene. For the CDR3, the DNA is TGTGCCAGCAGCTCCACAGCGGGGGCCCGGACTGGGACCCAGTACTTC. This gives the protein CASSSTAGARTGTQYF.

The table lists this clone with a few counts. The V gene is TRBV4-1, the J gene TRBJ2-3; 11 positions agree with TRBD2. The CDR3 has 19 residues. Germline V CDR1 and CDR2: MGHRA, YSYEKL. With V trimmed by 6 bases and J by 6 bases, 20 bases remained unmatched. CDR3 amino acids: CASRRMFTGTSGDPDTQYF. As DNA, the CDR3 is TGCGCCAGCAGAAGGATGTTTACCGGGACTAGCGGCGACCCCGATACGCAGTATTTT.

The chain couples TRBV5-1 to TRBJ1-1; no reliable D call. Germline values: CDR1 SGHRS, CDR2 YFSETQ. The CDR3 loop spans 15 amino acids. The germline V and J ends were trimmed by 4 bases and 1 base, with 14 bases remaining between them. The CDR3 DNA reads TGCGCCAGCAGCGCGGAACGGCAGGCGAACACTGAAGCTTTCTTT. It encodes CASSAERQANTEAFF.

This chain uses TRBV11-2 with TRBJ1-1; TRBD1 aligns across 11 bases. The CDR3 extends over 15 amino acids. The V gene end was trimmed by 5 bases and the J gene end by 5 bases; junction bases not matched to a gene: 7. Per the germline V gene, CDR1 is SGHAT and CDR2 is FQNNGV. CDR3 DNA sequence: TGTGCCAGCAGCCTTGGGACAGGGGGAAAAACTGAAGCTTTCTTT. Its translation: CASSLGTGGKTEAFF.

The chain combines TRBV29-1 with TRBJ1-1; no clear D gene. Germline CDR1 and CDR2: SQVTM and ANQGSEA. The CDR3 covers 12 residues. V was pared by 6 bases and J by 1 base, with 9 bases between. The CDR3: CSVMVGNTEAFF. DNA for the CDR3: TGCAGCGTGATGGTAGGGAACACTGAAGCTTTCTTT.

The chain is built from TRBV2 and TRBJ2-7; 7 nucleotides align to TRBD1. Unmatched junction bases numbered 4, after V lost 6 bases and J lost 2 bases. CDR3 size: 13 residues. In germline, CDR1 is SNHLY, CDR2 FYNNEI. CDR3 sequence reads: CASSGDRAYEQYF. In nucleotides, the CDR3 is TGTGCCAGCAGCGGAGACAGGGCCTACGAGCAGTACTTC.

In its sample, this clone was seen once. The chain links TRBV4-1 to TRBJ2-2; TRBD2 matches at 12 bases. This CDR3 is built from 21 residues. Germline V lookup: CDR1 MGHRA, CDR2 YSYEKL. Trimming took 0 bases from V and 3 from J; bases not matched to a gene: 14. CDR3 DNA sequence: TGCGCCAGCAGCCAAGACCAACCTCTAGCGGGAGGGGTCGGGTACACCGGGGAGCTGTTTTTT. Translating it yields CASSQDQPLAGGVGYTGELFF.

This chain joins TRBV5-1 and TRBJ1-2, with 7 bases that match TRBD1. The CDR3 has 16 amino acids. From germline, CDR1 is SGHRS and CDR2 YFSETQ. V lost 0 bases, J lost 8 bases, and 13 bases stayed unmatched. The CDR3 DNA is TGCGCCAGCAGCTTGGCTTACAGGGGCCCACGGGGAGGCTACACCTTC. Amino acids: CASSLAYRGPRGGYTF.

In its sample, this clone ranks as medium-sized (0.01 to 0.1%). The genes are TRBV30 and TRBJ1-1; D uncertain. This CDR3 has 15 residues. With 0 bases removed from V and 1 base from J, the gap between germline ends came to 12 bases. Germline V gene data show CDR1 as GTSNPN and CDR2 as SVGIG (reference sequence). The CDR3 DNA is TGTGCCTGGAGTGTAGTGGGTGTCAAGAACACTGAAGCTTTCTTT. Translated, it gives CAWSVVGVKNTEAFF.

The chain is built from TRBV30 and TRBJ1-5; weak D call: TRBD1 (5 bases). The CDR3 sequence is 13 residues long. V lost 4 bases and J 4 bases, leaving 11 bases between the germline ends. Germline-derived CDR1 and CDR2 are GTSNPN and SVGIG (reference sequence). CDR3 bases: TGTGCCTGGAATCGGGACTTAAATCAGCCCCAGCATTTT. Protein sequence: CAWNRDLNQPQHF.

In its sample, this clone was seen once. This sequence joins TRBV5-4 and TRBJ1-1; no reliable D call. The CDR3 length is 16 residues. Trimming removed 0 bases at V and 1 base at J, with 13 bases between. Germline V CDR1 and CDR2: SGHNT, YYREEE (reference sequence). CDR3 sequence (DNA): TGTGCCAGCAGCTTGGACTCCCCGGGAGGGAACACTGAAGCTTTCTTT. Protein: CASSLDSPGGNTEAFF.

This clone was seen a handful of times. The chain couples TRBV30 to TRBJ2-7; no clear D gene. The CDR3 has 12 residues. The germline V and J ends were trimmed by 2 bases and 3 bases, with 8 bases remaining between them. Germline assignment: CDR1 GTSNPN and CDR2 SVGIG (reference sequence). The CDR3 spells CAWSRRFYEQYF. The DNA of the CDR3 is TGTGCCTGGAGTCGCAGATTCTACGAGCAGTACTTC.

V is TRBV13 and J is TRBJ2-1; D may be TRBD1 (6 bases). Germline values: CDR1 PRHDT, CDR2 FYEKMQ (reference sequence). Trimming stripped 2 bases from V and 9 bases from J, with 26 bases between. CDR3 length: 18 amino acids. CDR3 in DNA: TGTGCCAGCAGCTTATATTGGCAGGGGTACCCCCCTGTGATTGAGCAGTTCTTC. As protein: CASSLYWQGYPPVIEQFF.

The chain combines TRBV14 with TRBJ2-5; D might be TRBD1 or TRBD2, each matching 5 bases. The germline gives CDR1 SGHDN, CDR2 FVKESK. The CDR3 has 15 residues. V lost 2 bases to trimming and J lost 4 bases, with 14 bases between them. The DNA for the CDR3 is TGTGCCAGCAGCCAATTCTCGGTTGGGGGAGAGACCCAGTACTTC. This translates into CASSQFSVGGETQYF.

This clone showed up just a few times. The V and J genes are TRBV5-1 and TRBJ2-2; 8 positions match TRBD2. The CDR3 sequence is 14 residues long. CDR1 and CDR2 (germline): SGHRS, YFSETQ. Trimming at V came to 4 bases and at J to 6 bases, leaving 5 bases not matched to a gene. CDR3 nucleotides: TGCGCCAGCAGCACGGGACTAGTCTCCGGGGAGCTGTTTTTT. Translating gives CASSTGLVSGELFF.

J is TRBJ1-5 and V is TRBV19, with D possibly matching TRBD1 (5 bases). V lost 1 base to trimming and J lost 0 bases, with 10 bases between them. The CDR3 totals 16 residues. The germline gives CDR1 LNHDA, CDR2 SQIVND (reference sequence). This chain's CDR3 is CASSIGGPYSNQPQHF. The CDR3 DNA reads TGTGCCAGTAGTATAGGGGGACCTTATAGCAATCAGCCCCAGCATTTT.

V is TRBV10-1 and J is TRBJ1-6, with 10 bases aligning to TRBD1. The CDR3 covers 15 residues. Germline lookup yields CDR1 WNHNN and CDR2 SYGVQD (reference sequence). V was clipped by 8 bases and J by 7 bases; unmatched bases: 8. CDR3 amino acids: CASLWTGGRNSPLHF. The CDR3 bases are TGCGCCAGCTTATGGACAGGGGGAAGGAATTCACCCCTCCACTTT.

The chain carries TRBV5-6 and TRBJ1-2; D is possibly TRBD1 (5 bases). The CDR3 loop spans 15 amino acids. The V end was cut by 3 bases, the J end by 3 bases, with 15 bases between. Germline V lookup: CDR1 SGHDT, CDR2 YYEEEE. CDR3 coding DNA: TGTGCCAGCAGCTCCCCACAGATGGGGGACTATGGCTACACCTTC. It encodes CASSSPQMGDYGYTF.

The chain carries TRBV6-5 and TRBJ2-7; D gene ambiguous. V lost 6 bases, J lost 0 bases, and 15 bases lay in between. The germline gives CDR1 MNHEY, CDR2 SVGAGI. The CDR3 length is 15 residues. CDR3 bases: TGTGCCAGCAGGTTTGGAGCATCGCACTCCTACGAGCAGTACTTC. As protein: CASRFGASHSYEQYF.

This clone was counted only a few times. This sequence joins TRBV7-2 and TRBJ2-7; weak D call: TRBD2 (5 bases). Germline loops: CDR1 SGHTA, CDR2 FQGNSA. The CDR3 covers 15 residues. V was trimmed by 5 bases and J by 3 bases, leaving 17 bases between them. The CDR3 reads CASSTREGSLYEQYF. The CDR3, as DNA: TGTGCCAGCAGCACCCGCGAGGGAAGCCTCTACGAGCAGTACTTC.

The chain is built from TRBV30 and TRBJ1-2; D perhaps matches TRBD1 (6 bases). There are 11 residues in the CDR3. Germline V lookup: CDR1 GTSNPN, CDR2 SVGIG (reference sequence). V dropped 4 bases and J dropped 8 bases, with 11 bases sitting between them. The CDR3 DNA reads as TGTGCCTGGAACAGGGTGCGAGGCTACACCTTC. Its translation is CAWNRVRGYTF.

The rearrangement joins TRBV5-1 to TRBJ1-2; D remains unclear. V lost 0 bases, J lost 8 bases, and 14 bases lay in between. Germline V gene sequence: CDR1 SGHRS, CDR2 YFSETQ. The CDR3 is 14 amino acids. CDR3 nucleotide sequence: TGCGCCAGCAGCTTGGCAAAGGGAAACCCGGGCTACACCTTC. Encoded protein: CASSLAKGNPGYTF.

The chain has TRBV27 and TRBJ2-1; 9 positions match TRBD1. The trim removed 0 bases at V and 4 bases at J, leaving 4 bases unmatched. The CDR3 spans 16 residues. Germline V gene sequence: CDR1 MNHEY, CDR2 SMNVEV (reference sequence). The CDR3 sequence: CASSLSGQGLYNEQFF. CDR3 nucleotides: TGTGCCAGCAGTTTATCGGGACAGGGATTATACAATGAGCAGTTCTTC.

The chain is built from TRBV4-2 and TRBJ2-1; 7 bases match TRBD1. Germline V gene lookup returns CDR1 LGHNA and CDR2 YNFKEQ. The CDR3 is 15 amino acids. Losses at the gene ends were 6 bases for V and 2 bases for J; bases not matched to a gene: 7. CDR3 region: CASRLGDSPYNEQFF. Here the CDR3 DNA reads TGTGCCAGCAGGCTCGGGGACAGCCCCTACAATGAGCAGTTCTTC.

The J gene is TRBJ1-5, the V gene TRBV6-5, with D perhaps matching TRBD1 (5 bases). Germline CDR1 and CDR2: MNHEY and SVGAGI. The CDR3 is 15 residues long. The ends were cut back, 6 bases at V and 6 bases at J, with 18 bases in the middle. The CDR3 is CASSPGGGRGQPQHF. The CDR3 nucleotides read TGTGCCAGCAGCCCCGGGGGGGGAAGGGGTCAGCCCCAGCATTTT.

This sequence joins TRBV2 and TRBJ1-2, with a tentative D call TRBD1 (5 bases). The germline V gene has CDR1 SNHLY and CDR2 FYNNEI. This CDR3 is 14 amino acids long. V was pared by 4 bases and J by 4 bases, with 13 bases between. CDR3 bases: TGTGCCAGCAGTGCGGGCAGGGTTGGCTATGGCTACACCTTC. Its translation is CASSAGRVGYGYTF.

This clone was seen a few times. The chain combines TRBV7-8 with TRBJ2-7; D might be TRBD2 (6 bases). Trimming stripped 0 bases from V and 6 bases from J, with 21 bases between. The germline V gene has CDR1 SGHVS and CDR2 FQNEAQ. The CDR3 runs to 17 residues. CDR3 residues: CASSLAGGRGIAGEQYF. The CDR3 DNA sequence: TGTGCCAGCAGCTTAGCGGGCGGTCGGGGGATTGCTGGCGAGCAGTACTTC.

J is TRBJ2-1 and V is TRBV19; D not certain. CDR1 LNHDA and CDR2 SQIVND come from the germline V gene (reference sequence). The CDR3 sequence is 14 residues long. Trimming cost V 9 bases and J 0 bases, with 12 bases left between them. The CDR3 sequence: CASSRRSSYNEQFF. As DNA, the CDR3 is TGTGCCAGCTCTCGAAGGAGCTCCTACAATGAGCAGTTCTTC. The full variable domain, with the rest looked up from reference TRBV19 and TRBJ2-1, is DGGITQSPKYLFRKEGQNVTLSCEQNLNHDAMYWYRQDPGQGLRLIYYSQIVNDFQKGDIAEGYSVSREKKESFPLTVTSAQKNPTAFYLCASSRRSSYNEQFFGPGTRLTVL.